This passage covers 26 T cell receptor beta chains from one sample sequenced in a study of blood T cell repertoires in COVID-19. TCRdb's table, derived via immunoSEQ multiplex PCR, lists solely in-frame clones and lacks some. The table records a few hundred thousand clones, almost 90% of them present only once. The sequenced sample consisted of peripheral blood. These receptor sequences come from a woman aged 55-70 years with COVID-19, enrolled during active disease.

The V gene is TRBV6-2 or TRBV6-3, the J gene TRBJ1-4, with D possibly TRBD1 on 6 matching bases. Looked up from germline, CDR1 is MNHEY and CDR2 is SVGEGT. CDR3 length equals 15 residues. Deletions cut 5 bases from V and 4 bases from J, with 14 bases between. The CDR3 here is CASSTPTGLNEKLFF. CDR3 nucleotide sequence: TGTGCCAGCAGTACCCCGACAGGACTTAATGAAAAACTGTTTTTT.

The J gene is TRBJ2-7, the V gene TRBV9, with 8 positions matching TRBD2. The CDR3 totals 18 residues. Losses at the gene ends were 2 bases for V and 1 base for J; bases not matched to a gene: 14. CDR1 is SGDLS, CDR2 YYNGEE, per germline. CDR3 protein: CASSVIRASGPRSYEQYF. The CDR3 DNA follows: TGTGCCAGCAGCGTCATCCGGGCTAGCGGGCCTAGATCCTACGAGCAGTACTTC. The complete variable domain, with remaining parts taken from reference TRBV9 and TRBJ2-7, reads DSGVTQTPKHLITATGQRVTLRCSPRSGDLSVYWYQQSLDQGLQFLIQYYNGEERAKGNILERFSAQQFPDLHSELNLSSLELGDSALYFCASSVIRASGPRSYEQYFGPGTRLTVT.

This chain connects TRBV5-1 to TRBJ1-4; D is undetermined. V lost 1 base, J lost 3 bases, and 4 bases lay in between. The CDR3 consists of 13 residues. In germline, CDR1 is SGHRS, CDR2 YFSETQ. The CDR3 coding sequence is TGCGCCAGCAGCTTGAGCCCTAATGAAAAACTGTTTTTT. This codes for CASSLSPNEKLFF.

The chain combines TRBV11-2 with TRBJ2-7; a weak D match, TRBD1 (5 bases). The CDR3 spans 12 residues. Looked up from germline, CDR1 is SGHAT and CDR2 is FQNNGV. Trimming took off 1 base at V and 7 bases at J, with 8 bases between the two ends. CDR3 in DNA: TGTGCCAGCAGCTTAGTAGGGGTGGAGCAGTACTTC. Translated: CASSLVGVEQYF.

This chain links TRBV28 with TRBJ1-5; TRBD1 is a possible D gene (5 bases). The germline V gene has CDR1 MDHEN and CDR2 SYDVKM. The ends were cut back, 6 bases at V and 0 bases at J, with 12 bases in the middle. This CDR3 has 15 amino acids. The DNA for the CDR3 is TGTGCCAGCAGCACCTTGGGGCCTAGCAATCAGCCCCAGCATTTT. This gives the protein CASSTLGPSNQPQHF.

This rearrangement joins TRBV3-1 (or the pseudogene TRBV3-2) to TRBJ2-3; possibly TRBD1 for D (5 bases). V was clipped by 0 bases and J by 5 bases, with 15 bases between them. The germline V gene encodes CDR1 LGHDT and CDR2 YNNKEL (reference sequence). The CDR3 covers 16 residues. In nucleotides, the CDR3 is TGTGCCAGCAGCCAAGATCCCTTGGGGCCGGGAGATACGCAGTATTTT. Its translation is CASSQDPLGPGDTQYF.

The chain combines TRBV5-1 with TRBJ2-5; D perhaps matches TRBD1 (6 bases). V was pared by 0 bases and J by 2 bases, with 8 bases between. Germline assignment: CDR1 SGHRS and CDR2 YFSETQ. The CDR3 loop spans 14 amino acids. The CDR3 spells CASSLDDRQETQYF. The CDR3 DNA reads TGCGCCAGCAGCTTGGATGACAGGCAAGAGACCCAGTACTTC.

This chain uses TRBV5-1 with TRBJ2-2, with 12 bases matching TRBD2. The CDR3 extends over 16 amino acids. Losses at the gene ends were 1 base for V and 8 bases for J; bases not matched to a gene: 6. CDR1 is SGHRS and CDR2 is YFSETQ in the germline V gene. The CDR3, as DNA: TGCGCCAGCAGCTTGATACTAGCGGGGGGATCGGGGGAGCTGTTTTTT. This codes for CASSLILAGGSGELFF. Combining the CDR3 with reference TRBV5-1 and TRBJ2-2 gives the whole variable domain KAGVTQTPRYLIKTRGQQVTLSCSPISGHRSVSWYQQTPGQGLQFLFEYFSETQRNKGNFPGRFSGRQFSNSRSEMNVSTLELGDSALYLCASSLILAGGSGELFFGEGSRLTVL.

CDR3 residues: CASSIDRSGSPLHF. In nucleotides, the CDR3 is TGTGCCAGTAGCATCGACAGGTCTGGTTCACCCCTCCACTTT. This chain uses TRBV19 with TRBJ1-6, with D maybe TRBD1 (6 bases). The ends were cut back, 6 bases at V and 9 bases at J, with 15 bases in the middle. The CDR3 spans 14 residues. Germline assignment: CDR1 LNHDA and CDR2 SQIVND (reference sequence).

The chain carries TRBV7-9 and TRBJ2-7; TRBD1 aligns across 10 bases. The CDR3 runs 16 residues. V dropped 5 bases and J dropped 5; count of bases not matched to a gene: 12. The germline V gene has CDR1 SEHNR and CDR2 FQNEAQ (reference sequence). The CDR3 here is CASSPRTGGLANEQYF. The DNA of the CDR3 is TGTGCCAGCAGCCCCCGGACAGGGGGTTTGGCAAACGAGCAGTACTTC.

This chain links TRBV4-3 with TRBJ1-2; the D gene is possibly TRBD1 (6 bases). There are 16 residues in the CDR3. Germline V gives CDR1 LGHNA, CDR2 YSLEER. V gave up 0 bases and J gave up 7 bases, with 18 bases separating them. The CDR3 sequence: CASSQDPGGRGGGYTF. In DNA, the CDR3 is TGCGCCAGCAGCCAAGATCCGGGGGGCAGGGGAGGTGGCTACACCTTC.

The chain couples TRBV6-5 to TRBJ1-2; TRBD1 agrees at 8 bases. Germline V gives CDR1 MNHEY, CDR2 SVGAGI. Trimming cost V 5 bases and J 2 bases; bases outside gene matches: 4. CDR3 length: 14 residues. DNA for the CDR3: TGTGCCAGCAGTCCACAGGGGGAAAACTATGGCTACACCTTC. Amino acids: CASSPQGENYGYTF.

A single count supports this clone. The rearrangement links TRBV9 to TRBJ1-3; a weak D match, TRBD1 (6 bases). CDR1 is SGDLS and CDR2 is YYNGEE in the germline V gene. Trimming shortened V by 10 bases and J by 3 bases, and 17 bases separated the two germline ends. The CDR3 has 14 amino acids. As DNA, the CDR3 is TGTGCCTCAGGGGTTGGGGCTCTTGGAAACACCATATATTTT. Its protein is CASGVGALGNTIYF.

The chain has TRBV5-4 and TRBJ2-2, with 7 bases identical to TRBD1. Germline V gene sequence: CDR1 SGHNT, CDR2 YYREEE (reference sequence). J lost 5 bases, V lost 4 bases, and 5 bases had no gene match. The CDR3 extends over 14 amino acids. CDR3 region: CASSIQGITGELFF. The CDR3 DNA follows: TGTGCCAGCAGCATACAGGGGATTACCGGGGAGCTGTTTTTT.

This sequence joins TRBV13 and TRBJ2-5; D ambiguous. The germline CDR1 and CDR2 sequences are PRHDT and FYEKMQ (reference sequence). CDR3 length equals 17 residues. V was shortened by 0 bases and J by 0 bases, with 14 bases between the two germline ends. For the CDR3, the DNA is TGTGCCAGCAGCTTAGGTGCTAGTCCGACCTACCAAGAGACCCAGTACTTC. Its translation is CASSLGASPTYQETQYF. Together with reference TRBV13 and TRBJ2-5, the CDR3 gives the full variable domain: AAGVIQSPRHLIKEKRETATLKCYPIPRHDTVYWYQQGPGQDPQFLISFYEKMQSDKGSIPDRFSAQQFSDYHSELNMSSLELGDSALYFCASSLGASPTYQETQYFGPGTRLLVL.

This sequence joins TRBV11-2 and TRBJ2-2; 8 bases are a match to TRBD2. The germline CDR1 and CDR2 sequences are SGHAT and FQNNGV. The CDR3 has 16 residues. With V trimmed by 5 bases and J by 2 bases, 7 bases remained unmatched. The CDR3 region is CASSGSGGPNTGELFF. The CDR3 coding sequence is TGTGCCAGCAGCGGATCGGGGGGGCCTAACACCGGGGAGCTGTTTTTT. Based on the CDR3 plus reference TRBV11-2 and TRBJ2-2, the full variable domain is EAGVAQSPRYKIIEKRQSVAFWCNPISGHATLYWYQQILGQGPKLLIQFQNNGVVDDSQLPKDRFSAERLKGVDSTLKIQPAKLEDSAVYLCASSGSGGPNTGELFFGEGSRLTVL.

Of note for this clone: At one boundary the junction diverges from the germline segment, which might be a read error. In DNA, the CDR3 is TGTGCTAGCAGCTCCGGCCGGGATCAGCCCCAGCATTTT. This encodes CASSSGRDQPQHF. The chain employs TRBV7-7 and TRBJ1-5; D gene ambiguous. CDR1 is SSHAT and CDR2 is FNYEAQ in the germline V gene (reference sequence). The CDR3 loop spans 13 amino acids.

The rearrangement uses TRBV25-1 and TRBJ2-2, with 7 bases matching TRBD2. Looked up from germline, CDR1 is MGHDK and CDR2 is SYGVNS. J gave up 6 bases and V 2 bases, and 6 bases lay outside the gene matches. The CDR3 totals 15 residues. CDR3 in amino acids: CASSEIPGGAGELFF. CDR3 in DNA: TGTGCCAGCAGTGAAATCCCGGGAGGCGCCGGGGAGCTGTTTTTT.

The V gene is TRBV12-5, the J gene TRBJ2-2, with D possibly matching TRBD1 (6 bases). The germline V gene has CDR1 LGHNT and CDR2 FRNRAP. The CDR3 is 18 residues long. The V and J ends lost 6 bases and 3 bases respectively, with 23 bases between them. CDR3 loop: CASGKDSHHPSDTGELFF. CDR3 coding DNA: TGTGCTAGTGGCAAGGACAGCCACCACCCCTCGGACACCGGGGAGCTGTTTTTT.

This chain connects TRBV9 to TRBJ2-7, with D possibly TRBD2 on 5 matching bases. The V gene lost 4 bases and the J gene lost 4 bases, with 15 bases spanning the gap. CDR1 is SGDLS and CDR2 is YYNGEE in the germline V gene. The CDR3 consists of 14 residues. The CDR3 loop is CASSSSWAGYEQYF. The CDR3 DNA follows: TGTGCCAGCAGCTCGTCATGGGCGGGTTACGAGCAGTACTTC.

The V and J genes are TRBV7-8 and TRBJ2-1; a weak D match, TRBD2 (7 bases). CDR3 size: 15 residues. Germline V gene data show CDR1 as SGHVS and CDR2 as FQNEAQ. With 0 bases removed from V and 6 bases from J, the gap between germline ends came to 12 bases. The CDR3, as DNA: TGTGCCAGCAGCTTAGCGGGGGGGCTTCTCAATGAGCAGTTCTTC. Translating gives CASSLAGGLLNEQFF.

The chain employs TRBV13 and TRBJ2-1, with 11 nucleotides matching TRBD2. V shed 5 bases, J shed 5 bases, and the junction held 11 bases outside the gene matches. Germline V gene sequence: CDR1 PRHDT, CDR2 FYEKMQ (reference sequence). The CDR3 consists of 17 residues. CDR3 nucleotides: TGTGCCAGCAGCCGAGGACTAGCGGGTTGGTCTAACAATGAGCAGTTCTTC. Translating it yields CASSRGLAGWSNNEQFF.

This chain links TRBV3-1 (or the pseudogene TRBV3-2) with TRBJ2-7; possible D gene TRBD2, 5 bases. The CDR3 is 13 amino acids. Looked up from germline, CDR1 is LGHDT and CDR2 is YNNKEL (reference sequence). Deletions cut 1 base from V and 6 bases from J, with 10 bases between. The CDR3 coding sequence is TGTGCCAGCAGCCAAGGGCCTCGGGGCGAGCAGTACTTC. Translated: CASSQGPRGEQYF.

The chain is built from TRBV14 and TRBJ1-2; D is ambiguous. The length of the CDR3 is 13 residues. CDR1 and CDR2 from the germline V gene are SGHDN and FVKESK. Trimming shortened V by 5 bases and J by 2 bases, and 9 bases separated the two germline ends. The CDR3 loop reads CASSDNANYGYTF. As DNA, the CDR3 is TGTGCCAGCAGCGACAACGCCAACTATGGCTACACCTTC.

DNA of the CDR3: TGCGCCAGCAGCTTGGGGTCAGGGGGGACCATGGGCGCTGAAGCTTTCTTT. Translating it yields CASSLGSGGTMGAEAFF. The V and J genes are TRBV5-1 and TRBJ1-1; 7 bases line up with TRBD1. Germline trimming cut 0 bases from V and 6 bases from J; bases unmatched to any gene: 14. The CDR3 extends over 17 amino acids. Germline CDR1 and CDR2: SGHRS and YFSETQ.

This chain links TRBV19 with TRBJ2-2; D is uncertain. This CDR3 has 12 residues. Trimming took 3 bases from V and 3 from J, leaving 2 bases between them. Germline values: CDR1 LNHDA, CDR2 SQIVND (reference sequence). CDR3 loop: CASSIDTGELFF. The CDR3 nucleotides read TGTGCCAGTAGTATCGACACCGGGGAGCTGTTTTTT.